Included here is one T cell receptor beta chain sequence, with context. Its specific antigen is unknown. No much larger clone exists at a distance of one base, and base qualities are not known. This entry comes from a study of human T cells and chemical hapten exposure (dated by TCRdb to about 2021). Study-level background: For sensitization, 2% DPC in acetone was applied to a 2 cm by 2 cm area of upper inner arm skin. In alopecia patients, the study followed how the peripheral blood TCR repertoire changed in vivo over primary and secondary sensitization to diphenylcyclopropenone (DPC), a hapten. About 29 alopecia patients gave blood for TCR sequencing at one to four time points (pre-sensitization, 2, 6 and 24 weeks). Patch tests used Finn chambers with 0.01% DPC on the upper back, scored after 6 days by International Contact Dermatitis Research Group standards. Throughout the study period of roughly 24 weeks, patients also received therapeutic DPC doses to the scalp every week. Libraries were pooled for sequencing, and variation in per-sample TCR yields was attributed mainly to small differences in library volumes within the pool. Blood samples were taken from patients before sensitization (week 0) and at 2, 6 and about 24 weeks after DPC sensitization. The mostly female patient cohort included alopecia areata with under or over 50% scalp involvement, alopecia totalis and alopecia universalis.

The time point label, read with the paper, signifies: patch test 3, about 24 weeks after DPC sensitization. The sample's treatment or condition, from its label and the paper: therapeutic diphenylcyclopropenone sensitization with weekly scalp DPC. Blood at each patch-test visit was drawn before the patch test was applied. Patients were eligible if aged 18 to 70, diagnosed with alopecia and judged suitable for DPC therapy, and pregnant patients were excluded. Unfractionated whole blood was collected in Tempus Blood RNA tubes, and total RNA was extracted from that blood. The library was generated by RACE. The data were produced on a NextSeq 500. Library preparation attached unique molecular identifiers to individual cDNA molecules for quantitative, reproducible TCR counting. Both TCR alpha and TCR beta chains were sequenced from each blood RNA sample. In the original analysis: A median of about 87,000 TCRs per sample was observed, with a range of roughly 23,224 to 750,000. V, J and CDR3 annotation of the TCR reads was performed with the Decombinator software suite. To make PS versus PT1 abundance plots, every sample was subsampled to the same number of TCRs (28,000). TCRs were defined as expanded if absent before sensitization and observed at least eight times at the 2-week time point. Clones were called with MiXCR by TCRdb after fastp trimmed the public reads at Q25, and only in-frame beta chains were retained. Rows with one shared CDR3 protein collapse into an entry with the most common genes and DNA. The V and J calls reflect TCRdb's pipeline rather than the authors' work. The sample table contains some 90,000 distinct CDR3 sequences; only one count was recorded for roughly 11% of them. The ten largest clonotypes hold more than 1% of the sample.

Summary of the overall study and its limitations: DPC sensitization did not change how many TCRs were above 1 in 1000 frequency, and no evidence was found of alterations in global repertoire structure. Compared with pre-sensitization or healthy control sets, expanded TCRs formed significantly more large CDR3 similarity clusters, which is consistent with antigen-driven responses. Because every patient had alopecia, a presumed autoimmune disease, the patients' immune response might differ from that of healthy individuals. After repeated subsampling, the strength of the expansion versus patch-test correlation and the threshold at which it became significant changed. Patch test score was positively correlated with the number of PT1 expanded TCRs, with significance at thresholds 8, 16 and 32 but not at 4.

In the germline V gene (reference sequence), CDR1 corresponds to SGHNT and CDR2 to YYREEE. Ends trimmed: V by 4 bases, J by 4 bases; bases unmatched to a gene: 7. There are 14 amino acids in the CDR3, from cysteine to phenylalanine inclusive. CDR3 DNA is the only sequence kept; it has 42 bases, read in frame from the first base. The sequence is built from TRBV5-4 and TRBJ2-5, and 7 junction bases match TRBD1. Sample: whole blood, taken in connection with sensitization to the hapten diphenylcyclopropenone (DPC). The receptor was isolated from a woman aged 30 to 39 with alopecia areata. Some clones in this sample may be carry-over from other donors' samples. Read as DNA, the sequence is TGTGCCAGCAGCGGCTACAGGGGTTTAGAGACCCAGTACTTC. The resulting protein is CASSGYRGLETQYF.